This entry concerns a single TCR beta chain. Antigen: not known. As it was prepared, the TCRbeta library received unique molecular identifiers. TCRdb used MiXCR to reprocess the PCR reads, holding one entry per CDR3 protein. Here the sample spans roughly 74,000 distinct CDR3 sequences, roughly 20% being singletons. The record originates from a study of T-cell reconstitution after alpha-beta-depleted transplantation in children. Study-level results: It was newly produced T cells that mostly accounted for T-cell counts and diversity one year after transplant. There were some patients whose high TCRbeta diversity at day 60 came from surviving recipient T cells and thymic progenitors. Expanded graft clones numbering several hundred reportedly gave rise to alpha-beta T cells about two months after transplant.

V was shortened by 8 bases and J by 2 bases, with 6 bases between the two germline ends. Germline values: CDR1 ENHRY, CDR2 SYGVKD. The CDR3 is 11 amino acids. The gene calls are TRBV10-3 and TRBJ2-5; no clear D gene. This TCR was recovered from a male patient under 10 years old who had a stem cell transplant for acute lymphoblastic leukemia, so the T cells may come from the graft donor. The sample here was PBMCs, mostly from graft donor cells, taken 360 days after TCRalphabeta/CD19-depleted stem cell transplant. CDR3 coding DNA: TGTGCCATCCGGCAGCAAGAGACCCAGTACTTC. Protein: CAIRQQETQYF.